This TCR beta chain was observed in a study of radiation and T cells in renal cell carcinoma. On the study more broadly: Nephrectomy followed 15 Gy stereotactic body radiation by 4 weeks.

Indicated time point: baseline pretreatment blood. The treatment was: 15 Gy SBRT to primary tumor, nephrectomy 4 weeks later. Sequenced by immunoSEQ multiplex PCR; TCRdb stores in-frame clones only, minus some. The table lists some 95,000 clones, about 88% of them singletons. The CDR3 runs 13 residues. Trimming pared 3 bases from V and 8 bases from J, leaving 8 bases between. Germline CDR1 and CDR2: MDHEN and SYDVKM. A word on this clone: The antigen is unknown.

Study-level findings and limits: Baseline intratumoral clonotype presence is unknown without pretreatment biopsies.

Material: blood, obtained from a patient whose treatment included radiotherapy and nephrectomy. This receptor was identified in a man aged 50 to 60 with renal cell carcinoma. The chain employs TRBV28 and TRBJ1-6; D is undetermined. The DNA for the CDR3 is TGTGCCAGCAGTTTTAGGCTTTATTCACCCCTCCACTTT. Protein sequence: CASSFRLYSPLHF.